Shown below are 5 T cell receptor beta chains from a single sample sequenced in a study of blood T cell repertoires in COVID-19. Produced via immunoSEQ multiplex PCR; TCRdb's table is partial and in-frame only. There are roughly 190,000 clones in the sample; 86% occur only once, and 20% to 25% lies in the top ten. The sequencing input was PBMCs or T cells enriched from blood (not recorded which). The receptors derive from a woman in her thirties or forties in a cohort exposed to, infected with or recovered from COVID-19 (not recorded which).

The chain joins TRBV4-3 to TRBJ1-3; D is perhaps TRBD1 (5 bases). This CDR3 contains 16 residues. Per the germline V gene, CDR1 is LGHNA and CDR2 is YSLEER. V gave up 0 bases and J gave up 4 bases, with 13 bases separating them. CDR3 residues: CASSQDIAGPGNTIYF. CDR3 bases: TGCGCCAGCAGCCAAGATATCGCAGGGCCGGGAAACACCATATATTTT.

The chain carries TRBV7-9 and TRBJ1-2; D may be TRBD1 (5 bases). There are 14 residues in the CDR3. Deletions cut 6 bases from V and 6 bases from J, with 17 bases between. CDR1 is SEHNR and CDR2 is FQNEAQ in the germline V gene (reference sequence). CDR3 nucleotides: TGTGCCAGCAGGGGCGGAGGGGCTTGGGATGGCTACACCTTC. This encodes CASRGGGAWDGYTF. Drawing the rest from reference TRBV7-9 and TRBJ1-2, the complete variable domain is DTGVSQNPRHKITKRGQNVTFRCDPISEHNRLYWYRQTLGQGPEFLTYFQNEAQLEKSRLLSDRFSAERPKGSFSTLEIQRTEQGDSAMYLCASRGGGAWDGYTFGSGTRLTVV.

This clone was recorded once. The chain is built from TRBV15 and TRBJ1-5, with D unresolved. The V and J ends lost 0 bases and 8 bases respectively, with 8 bases between them. There are 13 residues in the CDR3. The germline V gene encodes CDR1 LNHNV and CDR2 YYDKDF (reference sequence). The CDR3 here is CATSRDRGEPQHF. In DNA form, the CDR3 reads TGTGCCACCAGCAGAGATCGGGGAGAGCCCCAGCATTTT.

The chain has TRBV29-1 and TRBJ2-7; 7 nucleotides agree with TRBD1. This CDR3 has 14 amino acids. CDR1 SQVTM and CDR2 ANQGSEA come from the germline V gene. Trimming cost V 6 bases and J 0 bases; bases outside gene matches: 8. The CDR3 loop is CSVAGTVSSYEQYF. CDR3 coding DNA: TGCAGCGTGGCCGGGACAGTGAGCTCCTACGAGCAGTACTTC.

V usage is TRBV4-1 and J usage is TRBJ2-1; no reliable D call. The germline CDR1 and CDR2 sequences are MGHRA and YSYEKL. The CDR3 contains 15 residues. The V end was cut by 0 bases, the J end by 6 bases, with 12 bases between. CDR3 in DNA: TGCGCCAGCAGCCAAGATCTGGGCAGATTCAATGAGCAGTTCTTC. This sequence encodes CASSQDLGRFNEQFF.